The present TCR beta chain was sequenced within a study of blood T cell repertoires in COVID-19. The CDR3 spans 15 residues. Germline V gene sequence: CDR1 LGHNA, CDR2 YSLEER. J was trimmed by 2 bases and V by 4 bases; bases with no gene match: 4. Here immunoSEQ multiplex PCR was the method, and the copy in TCRdb shows in-frame clones only, minus some. The table has 20,000 to 30,000 clones, 82% seen once. The TCR sequence derives from a human donor in a cohort sampled during active COVID-19. Material for sequencing was peripheral blood. This rearrangement joins TRBV4-3 to TRBJ2-7; TRBD2 matches 11 bases. CDR3 nucleotides: TGCGCCAGCAGCCCGGGACTAGCGGCCACCTACGAGCAGTACTTC. It encodes CASSPGLAATYEQYF.